Given below is one T cell receptor beta chain in context. Purification of the CD8+ and CD4+ T cells relied on negative isolation, and TEMRA cells underwent FACS enrichment. This entry belongs to a study of CD8 T cells in Susac syndrome. This CDR3 spans 13 amino acids. The V and J ends lost 2 bases and 5 bases respectively, with 10 bases between them. Germline lookup yields CDR1 SGHRS and CDR2 YFSETQ. An amount of RNA that ranged from roughly 0.5 to 1 ug was reverse transcribed with random hexamers. An immunoSEQ multiplex PCR amplified TCR beta CDR3 over 54 Vbeta and 13 Jbeta. TCRdb redid the calling of the immunoSEQ multiplex PCR reads with MiXCR, one entry per CDR3 protein. This repertoire shows over 150,000 distinct CDR3 sequences, roughly 92% found once; its top ten account for 0.09% to 0.095%.

The chain is built from TRBV5-1 and TRBJ1-1; D is undetermined. What was sequenced was CD4+ T cells from PBMCs. This sequence was found in a human donor with multiple sclerosis. The CDR3 reads CASSFKVSTEAFF. As DNA, the CDR3 is TGCGCCAGCAGCTTCAAAGTATCAACTGAAGCTTTCTTT.